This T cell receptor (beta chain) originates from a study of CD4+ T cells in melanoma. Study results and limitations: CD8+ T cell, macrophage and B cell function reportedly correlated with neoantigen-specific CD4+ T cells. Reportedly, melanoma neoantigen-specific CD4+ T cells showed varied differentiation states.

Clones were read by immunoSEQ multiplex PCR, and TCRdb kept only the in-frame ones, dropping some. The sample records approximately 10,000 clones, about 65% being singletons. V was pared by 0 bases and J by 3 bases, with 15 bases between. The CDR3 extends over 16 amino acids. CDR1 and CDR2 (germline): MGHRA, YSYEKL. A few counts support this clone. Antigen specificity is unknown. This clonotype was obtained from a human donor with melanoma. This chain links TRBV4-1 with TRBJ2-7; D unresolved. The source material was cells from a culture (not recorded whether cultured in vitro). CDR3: CASSQDRTQPFYEQYF. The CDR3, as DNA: TGCGCCAGCAGCCAAGATCGGACCCAGCCTTTCTACGAGCAGTACTTC.